These 20 T cell receptor beta chains were sequenced from one sample in a study of radiation and T cells in renal cell carcinoma. Sequencing used immunoSEQ multiplex PCR; TCRdb keeps in-frame clones, though not all of them. The sample carries around 180,000 clones, roughly 90% recorded once. Noted time point: blood 4 weeks post-SBRT, at nephrectomy. The sample's treatment: 15 Gy SBRT to primary tumor, nephrectomy 4 weeks later. Specimen: blood, collected from a patient whose treatment included radiotherapy and nephrectomy. The receptors come from a woman aged 50 to 65 with renal cell carcinoma.

V and J are TRBV19 and TRBJ1-5; weak D call: TRBD1 (5 bases). Trimming removed 3 bases from V and 2 bases from J, with 8 bases in between. Germline V gene sequence: CDR1 LNHDA, CDR2 SQIVND (reference sequence). This CDR3 spans 14 amino acids. DNA of the CDR3: TGTGCCAGTAGTATTTGGGGCGGCAATCAGCCCCAGCATTTT. Translated: CASSIWGGNQPQHF.

This clone was detected a few times. V is TRBV5-1 and J is TRBJ1-1; D not resolved. The CDR3 totals 13 residues. Trimming cost V 3 bases and J 0 bases, with 6 bases left between them. Germline assignment: CDR1 SGHRS and CDR2 YFSETQ. DNA of the CDR3: TGCGCCAGCAGCTCCCCGTTGAACACTGAAGCTTTCTTT. Translated: CASSSPLNTEAFF.

V usage is TRBV28 and J usage is TRBJ1-2; unclear D gene. The CDR3 runs 13 residues. Per germline, CDR1 MDHEN and CDR2 SYDVKM. Deletions cut 3 bases from V and 2 bases from J, with 7 bases between. DNA for the CDR3: TGTGCCAGCAGTTTTCACAGAAACTATGGCTACACCTTC. This codes for CASSFHRNYGYTF.

CDR3 DNA sequence: TGTGCCAGCAGCTACGCCTCCTCCTACGAGCAGTACTTC. Amino acid sequence: CASSYASSYEQYF. V gene TRBV7-2 combines with J gene TRBJ2-7; D uncertain. The CDR3 has 13 residues. The V and J ends lost 4 bases and 0 bases respectively, with 7 bases between them. From germline, CDR1 is SGHTA and CDR2 FQGNSA.

The J gene is TRBJ1-5, the V gene TRBV19, with TRBD1 as a possible D gene (6 bases). V dropped 3 bases and J dropped 7 bases, with 13 bases sitting between them. The CDR3 runs to 14 residues. The germline CDR1 and CDR2 sequences are LNHDA and SQIVND (reference sequence). As DNA, the CDR3 is TGTGCCAGTAGTATTTACAGGGAAAGCCAGCCCCAGCATTTT. The encoded protein is CASSIYRESQPQHF.

The chain links TRBV5-5 to TRBJ1-1; unclear D gene. Looked up from germline, CDR1 is SGHKS and CDR2 is YYEKEE (reference sequence). CDR3 size: 14 residues. Between the trimmed V and J ends, which lost 3 bases and 9 bases, there was a span of 18 bases. The CDR3: CASSSSYGEAKAFF. CDR3 nucleotide sequence: TGTGCCAGCAGCTCGTCATACGGGGAGGCGAAAGCTTTCTTT.

The genes are TRBV6-1 and TRBJ2-1; D is perhaps TRBD1 or TRBD2 (5 bases each). V shed 7 bases and J shed 5 bases, with 12 bases lying between them. The CDR3 has 13 amino acids. Germline assignment: CDR1 MNHNS and CDR2 SASEGT. The CDR3 is CASTGDRDNEQFF. Written as DNA, the CDR3 is TGTGCCAGCACCGGGGACCGAGACAATGAGCAGTTCTTC.

The gene calls are TRBV6-5 and TRBJ1-2; TRBD1 agrees at 7 bases. With 6 bases clipped from V and 7 bases from J, the junction kept 5 bases outside the gene matches. Germline CDR1 reads MNHEY; CDR2 reads SVGAGI. The CDR3 runs 12 residues. CDR3 loop: CASSNRGIGYTF. The DNA for the CDR3 is TGTGCCAGCAGCAACAGGGGTATTGGCTACACCTTC.

J is TRBJ1-1 and V is TRBV6-5, with D possibly being TRBD1 (5 bases). V was shortened by 7 bases and J by 5 bases, with 14 bases between the two germline ends. Per the germline V gene, CDR1 is MNHEY and CDR2 is SVGAGI. The CDR3 extends over 13 amino acids. For the CDR3, the DNA is TGTGCCAGCACCTTAGGGTGGGGGACTGAAGCTTTCTTT. Its protein product is CASTLGWGTEAFF.

The J gene is TRBJ2-7, the V gene TRBV5-1; unclear D gene. The CDR3 is 12 residues long. Germline V lookup: CDR1 SGHRS, CDR2 YFSETQ. Trimming took off 4 bases at V and 3 bases at J, with 8 bases between the two ends. CDR3 nucleotides: TGCGCCAGCAGCCTAAATCTCTACGAGCAGTACTTC. Amino acid sequence: CASSLNLYEQYF.

This clone came up a few times. This chain links TRBV19 with TRBJ2-1; D possibly corresponds to TRBD1 (5 bases). The germline V gene encodes CDR1 LNHDA and CDR2 SQIVND (reference sequence). V lost 3 bases, J lost 4 bases, and 13 bases lay in between. The CDR3 has 15 residues. The CDR3 DNA reads as TGTGCCAGTAGTATCAGGGCTAGTGCTTACAATGAGCAGTTCTTC. It specifies CASSIRASAYNEQFF.

The sample holds one count of this clone. The genes are TRBV19 and TRBJ1-5; D ambiguous. CDR1 and CDR2 from the germline V gene are LNHDA and SQIVND (reference sequence). This CDR3 spans 14 amino acids. The germline V and J ends were trimmed by 4 bases and 4 bases, with 11 bases remaining between them. The CDR3 coding sequence is TGTGCCAGTAGTACCTTACTTCCGAATCAGCCCCAGCATTTT. This encodes CASSTLLPNQPQHF.

The gene calls are TRBV19 and TRBJ1-2, with 8 bases lining up with TRBD1. V was pared by 4 bases and J by 7 bases, with 5 bases of the junction left unmatched. The CDR3 consists of 13 residues. CDR1 is LNHDA, CDR2 SQIVND, per germline (reference sequence). The chain's CDR3 is CASSTDRAGGYTF. In DNA, the CDR3 is TGTGCCAGTAGTACGGACAGGGCAGGTGGCTACACCTTC.

This clone was recorded only once. The gene calls are TRBV4-3 and TRBJ2-7, with D possibly called TRBD1 or TRBD2 (5 bases each). The CDR3 runs 14 residues. Germline lookup yields CDR1 LGHNA and CDR2 YSLEER. The V gene lost 4 bases and the J gene lost 0 bases, with 10 bases spanning the gap. The CDR3 DNA sequence: TGCGCCAGCAGCCCCCGGGACGACTCCTACGAGCAGTACTTC. Its protein is CASSPRDDSYEQYF.

The rearrangement uses TRBV5-4 and TRBJ1-1; D ambiguous. The ends were cut back, 0 bases at V and 4 bases at J, with 13 bases in the middle. The CDR3 length is 15 residues. Per the germline V gene, CDR1 is SGHNT and CDR2 is YYREEE (reference sequence). CDR3 protein: CASSLEGVRATEAFF. DNA of the CDR3: TGTGCCAGCAGCTTGGAGGGTGTTCGAGCCACTGAAGCTTTCTTT.

The gene calls are TRBV11-2 and TRBJ2-2; 7 bases are shared with TRBD2. The germline V gene encodes CDR1 SGHAT and CDR2 FQNNGV. Unmatched junction bases numbered 11, after V lost 5 bases and J lost 5 bases. The CDR3 totals 16 residues. CDR3 in DNA: TGTGCCAGCAGCAGACCCGGAGCGGGGAGGACCGGGGAGCTGTTTTTT. Protein product: CASSRPGAGRTGELFF.

The DNA of the CDR3 is TGTGCCAGCAGCGTGTCTCCAGGAGACCATGAGCAGTTCTTC. Translated: CASSVSPGDHEQFF. V usage is TRBV9 and J usage is TRBJ2-1; no clear D gene. V shed 2 bases and J shed 8 bases, with 14 bases lying between them. The CDR3 covers 14 residues. Germline values: CDR1 SGDLS, CDR2 YYNGEE.

V and J are TRBV6-6 and TRBJ1-6; no clear D. Germline values: CDR1 MNHNY, CDR2 SVGAGI (reference sequence). The CDR3 runs to 15 residues. The V end lost 7 bases, the J end lost 5 bases, and 15 bases lay between the germline ends. As DNA, the CDR3 is TGTGCCAGCACTTGGACGGGAACAGATAATTCACCCCTCCACTTT. Translating it yields CASTWTGTDNSPLHF.

The chain carries TRBV6-1 and TRBJ1-5; 9 bases line up with TRBD1. The V gene's germline CDR1 is MNHNS and CDR2 SASEGT. J gave up 2 bases and V 6 bases, and 2 bases lay outside the gene matches. The CDR3 is made up of 14 amino acids. CDR3 nucleotides: TGTGCCAGCAGACGACAGGGGGGCAATCAGCCCCAGCATTTT. This codes for CASRRQGGNQPQHF.

The chain employs TRBV25-1 and TRBJ2-7; D gene uncertain. CDR1 and CDR2 from the germline V gene are MGHDK and SYGVNS. V lost 2 bases, J lost 1 base, and 9 bases lay in between. This CDR3 has 14 amino acids. CDR3 amino acids: CASSEAYSSYEQYF. In DNA form, the CDR3 reads TGTGCCAGCAGTGAAGCGTACAGTTCCTACGAGCAGTACTTC.